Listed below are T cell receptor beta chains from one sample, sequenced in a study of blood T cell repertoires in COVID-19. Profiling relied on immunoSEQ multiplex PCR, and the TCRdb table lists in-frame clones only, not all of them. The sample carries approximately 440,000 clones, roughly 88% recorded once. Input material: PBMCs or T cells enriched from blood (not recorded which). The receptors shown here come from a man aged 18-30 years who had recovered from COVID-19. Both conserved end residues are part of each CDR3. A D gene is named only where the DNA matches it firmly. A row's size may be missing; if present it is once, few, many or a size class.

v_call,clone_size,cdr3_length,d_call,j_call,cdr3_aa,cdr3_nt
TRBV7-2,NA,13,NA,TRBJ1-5,CASSLRGTQPQHF,TGTGCCAGCAGCTTAAGGGGTACTCAGCCCCAGCATTTT
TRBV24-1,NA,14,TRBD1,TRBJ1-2,CATSDSGTGYGYTF,TGTGCCACCAGTGACTCCGGGACAGGTTATGGCTACACCTTC
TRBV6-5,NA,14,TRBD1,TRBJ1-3,CASSPTGSGNTIYF,TGTGCCAGCAGCCCGACAGGGTCTGGAAACACCATATATTTT
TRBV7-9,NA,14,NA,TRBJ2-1,CASSLRDFNNEQFF,TGTGCCAGCAGCTTAAGGGACTTTAACAATGAGCAGTTCTTC
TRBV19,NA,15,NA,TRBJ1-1,CASSIMGGWNTEAFF,TGTGCCAGTAGTATAATGGGAGGATGGAACACTGAAGCTTTCTTT
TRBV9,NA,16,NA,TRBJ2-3,CASSVETSSSRDTQYF,TGTGCCAGCAGCGTAGAAACTAGCTCTTCAAGGGATACGCAGTATTTT
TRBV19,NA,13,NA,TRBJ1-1,CASRPQGNTEAFF,TGTGCCAGTAGACCCCAGGGTAACACTGAAGCTTTCTTT
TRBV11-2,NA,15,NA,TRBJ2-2,CASSLGTANTGELFF,TGTGCCAGCAGCTTAGGGACAGCGAACACCGGGGAGCTGTTTTTT
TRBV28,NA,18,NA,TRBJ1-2,CASSLNPTGPKANYGYTF,TGTGCCAGCAGTCTAAACCCAACAGGGCCTAAAGCTAACTATGGCTACACCTTC
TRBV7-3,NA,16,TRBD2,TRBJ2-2,CASSPPGLAGKGELFF,TGTGCCAGCAGCCCTCCGGGACTAGCGGGAAAGGGGGAGCTGTTTTTT
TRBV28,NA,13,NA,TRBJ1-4,CATKAAGTEKLFF,TGTGCCACCAAGGCTGCGGGGACCGAAAAACTGTTTTTT
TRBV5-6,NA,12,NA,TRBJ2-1,CASSLPDNEQFF,TGTGCCAGCAGTCTTCCGGACAATGAGCAGTTCTTC
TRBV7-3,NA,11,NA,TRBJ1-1,CAVECSFEAFF,TGTGCCGTGGAGTGCTCCTTTGAAGCTTTCTTT
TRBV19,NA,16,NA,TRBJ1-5,CASSIVPGKDNQPQHF,TGTGCCAGTAGTATAGTGCCAGGGAAGGACAATCAGCCCCAGCATTTT
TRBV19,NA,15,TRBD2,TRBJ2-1,CASSGGSSLYNEQFF,TGTGCCAGTAGCGGGGGGAGTAGTCTCTACAATGAGCAGTTCTTC
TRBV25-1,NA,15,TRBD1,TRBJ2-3,CASSDPGQGADTQYF,TGTGCCAGCAGTGACCCGGGACAGGGGGCAGATACGCAGTATTTT
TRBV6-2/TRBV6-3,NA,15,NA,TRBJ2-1,CASSIQSGSYNEQFF,TGTGCCAGCAGTATACAGAGTGGGTCCTACAATGAGCAGTTCTTC
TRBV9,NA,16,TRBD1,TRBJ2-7,CASSVGVGQGTYEQYF,TGTGCCAGCAGCGTAGGAGTGGGACAGGGGACCTACGAGCAGTACTTC
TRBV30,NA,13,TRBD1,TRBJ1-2,CAWSVQGIYGYTF,TGTGCCTGGAGTGTACAGGGGATCTATGGCTACACCTTC
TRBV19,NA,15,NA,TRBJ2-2,CASSMGLGNTGELFF,TGTGCCAGTAGTATGGGACTCGGAAACACCGGGGAGCTGTTTTTT
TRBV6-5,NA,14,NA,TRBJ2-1,CASSSQSSYNEQFF,TGTGCCAGCAGCTCACAAAGCTCCTACAATGAGCAGTTCTTC
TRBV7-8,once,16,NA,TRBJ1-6,CATMQGREFFNSPLHF,TGTGCCACGATGCAAGGGAGGGAATTTTTTAATTCACCCCTCCACTTT
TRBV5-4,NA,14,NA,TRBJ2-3,CATTIGQKTDTQYF,TGTGCCACCACAATCGGACAGAAGACAGATACGCAGTATTTT
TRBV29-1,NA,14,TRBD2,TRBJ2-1,CSVALAGAYNEQFF,TGCAGCGTCGCACTAGCGGGAGCCTACAATGAGCAGTTCTTC
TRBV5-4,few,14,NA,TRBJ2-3,CASSNDRSTDTQYF,TGTGCCAGCAGTAATGACAGAAGCACAGATACGCAGTATTTT
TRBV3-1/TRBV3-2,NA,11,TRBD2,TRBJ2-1,CASSHAGEAFF,TGTGCCAGCAGCCACGCGGGAGAGGCGTTCTTC
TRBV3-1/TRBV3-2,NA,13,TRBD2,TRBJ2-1,CASSQRGLAAQFF,TGTGCCAGCAGCCAAAGGGGACTAGCGGCACAGTTCTTC
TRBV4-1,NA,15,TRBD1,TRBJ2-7,CASSPGTGGFYEQYF,TGCGCCAGCAGCCCCGGGACAGGGGGATTTTACGAGCAGTACTTC
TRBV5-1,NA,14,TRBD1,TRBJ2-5,CASSFQGAGETQYF,TGCGCCAGCAGCTTTCAGGGGGCCGGAGAGACCCAGTACTTC
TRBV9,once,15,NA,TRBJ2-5,CASSTRGLYQETQYF,TGTGCCAGCAGCACGCGGGGGCTGTACCAAGAGACCCAGTACTTC
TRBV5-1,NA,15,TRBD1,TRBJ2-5,CASSLRTGGQETQYF,TGCGCCAGCAGCTTAAGGACAGGGGGCCAAGAGACCCAGTACTTC
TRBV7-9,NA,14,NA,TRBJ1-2,CASSLVMTGDGYTF,TGTGCCAGCAGCTTAGTGATGACGGGTGATGGCTACACCTTC
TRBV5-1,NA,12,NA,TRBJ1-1,CASSSPTRGAFF,TGCGCCAGCAGCTCACCAACCCGGGGAGCTTTCTTT
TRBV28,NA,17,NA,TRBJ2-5,CASSGPGGRAPLGSQYF,TGTGCCAGCAGCGGCCCCGGGGGTCGGGCGCCCCTAGGGTCCCAGTACTTC
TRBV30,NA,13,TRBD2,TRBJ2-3,CAWSRLAGDTQYF,TGTGCCTGGAGTCGGCTAGCGGGAGATACGCAGTATTTT
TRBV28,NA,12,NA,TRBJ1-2,CASSRGWGGYTF,TGTGCCAGCAGTCGGGGGTGGGGTGGCTACACCTTC
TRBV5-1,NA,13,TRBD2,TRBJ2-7,CASSSGTTNEQYF,TGCGCCAGCAGCTCCGGGACTACAAACGAGCAGTACTTC
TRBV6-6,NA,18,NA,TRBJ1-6,CASSRPVFPSSYNSPLHF,TGTGCCAGCAGTCGACCGGTCTTCCCGAGCTCCTATAATTCACCCCTCCACTTT
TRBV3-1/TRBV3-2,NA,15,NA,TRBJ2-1,CASSQTASVGYEQFF,TGTGCCAGCAGCCAAACGGCTAGCGTTGGGTATGAGCAGTTCTTC
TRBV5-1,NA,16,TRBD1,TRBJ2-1,CASSYAGTGYRNEQFF,TGCGCCAGCAGTTACGCCGGGACAGGCTACCGCAATGAGCAGTTCTTC
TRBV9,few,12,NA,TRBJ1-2,CASSGSNYGYTF,TGTGCCAGCAGTGGGAGTAACTATGGCTACACCTTC
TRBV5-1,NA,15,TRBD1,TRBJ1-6,CASSLEQGAASPLHF,TGCGCCAGCAGCTTGGAGCAGGGGGCAGCCTCACCCCTCCACTTT
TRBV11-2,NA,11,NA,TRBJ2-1,CASSIFREEFF,TGTGCCAGCAGCATCTTTAGGGAGGAGTTCTTC
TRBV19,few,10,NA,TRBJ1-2,CAPGWYGYTF,TGTGCCCCCGGGTGGTATGGCTACACCTTC
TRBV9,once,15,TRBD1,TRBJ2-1,CASSDRDSFNNEQFF,TGTGCCAGCAGCGACCGGGACAGCTTTAACAATGAGCAGTTCTTC
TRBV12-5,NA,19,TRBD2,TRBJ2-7,CASGLVRVAGSPLCDEQYF,TGTGCTAGTGGTTTGGTACGGGTAGCGGGGAGCCCCCTTTGTGACGAGCAGTACTTC